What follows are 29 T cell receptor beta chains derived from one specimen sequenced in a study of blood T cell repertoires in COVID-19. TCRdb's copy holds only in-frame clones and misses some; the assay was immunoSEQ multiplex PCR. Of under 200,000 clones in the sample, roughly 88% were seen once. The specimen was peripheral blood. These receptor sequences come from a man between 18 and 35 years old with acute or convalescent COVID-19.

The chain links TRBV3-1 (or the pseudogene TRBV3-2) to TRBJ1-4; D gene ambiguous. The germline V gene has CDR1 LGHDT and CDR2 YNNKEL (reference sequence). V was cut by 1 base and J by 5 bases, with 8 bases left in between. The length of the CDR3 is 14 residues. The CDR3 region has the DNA TGTGCCAGCAGCCAAGGGACGGGGAATGAAAAACTGTTTTTT. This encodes CASSQGTGNEKLFF.

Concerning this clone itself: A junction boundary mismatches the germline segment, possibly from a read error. This CDR3 is CASRYWGRGYGYTF. The CDR3 bases are TGTGCCAGCAGATACTGGGGGAGGGGATATGGCTACACCTTC. The chain uses TRBV6-5 and TRBJ1-2, with D maybe TRBD1 (5 bases). CDR1 is MNHEY, CDR2 SVGAGI, per germline. This CDR3 spans 14 amino acids.

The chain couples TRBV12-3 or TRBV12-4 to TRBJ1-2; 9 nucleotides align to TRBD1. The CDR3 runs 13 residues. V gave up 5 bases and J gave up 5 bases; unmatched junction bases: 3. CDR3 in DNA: TGTGCCAGCAGTCCTGGACAGGGGTATGGCTACACCTTC. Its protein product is CASSPGQGYGYTF.

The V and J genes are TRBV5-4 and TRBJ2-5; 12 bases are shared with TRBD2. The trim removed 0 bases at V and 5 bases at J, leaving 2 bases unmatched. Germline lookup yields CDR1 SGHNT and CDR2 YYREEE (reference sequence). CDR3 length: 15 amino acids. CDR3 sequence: CASSLDLAGGETQYF. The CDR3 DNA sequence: TGTGCCAGCAGCTTGGACCTAGCGGGAGGGGAGACCCAGTACTTC.

CDR3 amino acids: CASSQISGSGNTIYF. As DNA, the CDR3 is TGTGCCAGCAGCCAAATTTCGGGATCTGGAAACACCATATATTTT. The rearrangement links TRBV14 to TRBJ1-3; D uncertain. The germline gives CDR1 SGHDN, CDR2 FVKESK. Trimming removed 2 bases at V and 1 base at J, with 9 bases between. The length of the CDR3 is 15 residues.

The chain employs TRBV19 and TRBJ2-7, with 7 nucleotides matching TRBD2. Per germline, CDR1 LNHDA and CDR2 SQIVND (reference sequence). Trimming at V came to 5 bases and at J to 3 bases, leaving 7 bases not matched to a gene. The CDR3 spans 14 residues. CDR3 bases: TGTGCCAGTAGTCCTAGCGGCGGATTCTACGAGCAGTACTTC. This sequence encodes CASSPSGGFYEQYF.

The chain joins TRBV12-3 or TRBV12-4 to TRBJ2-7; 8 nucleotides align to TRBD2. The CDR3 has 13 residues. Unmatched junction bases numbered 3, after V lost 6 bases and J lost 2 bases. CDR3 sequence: CASRVAGPYEQYF. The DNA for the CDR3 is TGTGCCAGCAGGGTAGCGGGGCCCTACGAGCAGTACTTC.

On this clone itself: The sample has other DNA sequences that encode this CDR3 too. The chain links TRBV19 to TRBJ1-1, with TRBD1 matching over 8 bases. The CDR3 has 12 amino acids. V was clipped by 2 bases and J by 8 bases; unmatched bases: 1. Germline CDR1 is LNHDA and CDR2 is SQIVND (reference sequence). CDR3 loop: CASSIWDREAFF. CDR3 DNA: TGTGCCAGTAGTATATGGGACAGGGAAGCTTTCTTT. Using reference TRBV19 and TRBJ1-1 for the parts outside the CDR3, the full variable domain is DGGITQSPKYLFRKEGQNVTLSCEQNLNHDAMYWYRQDPGQGLRLIYYSQIVNDFQKGDIAEGYSVSREKKESFPLTVTSAQKNPTAFYLCASSIWDREAFFGQGTRLTVV.

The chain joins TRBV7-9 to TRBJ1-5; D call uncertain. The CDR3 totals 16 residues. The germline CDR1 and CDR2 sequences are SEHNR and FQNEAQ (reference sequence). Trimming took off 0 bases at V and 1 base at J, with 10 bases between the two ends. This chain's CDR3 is CASSLAGSGSNQPQHF. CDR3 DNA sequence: TGTGCCAGCAGCTTAGCAGGTTCGGGGAGCAATCAGCCCCAGCATTTT.

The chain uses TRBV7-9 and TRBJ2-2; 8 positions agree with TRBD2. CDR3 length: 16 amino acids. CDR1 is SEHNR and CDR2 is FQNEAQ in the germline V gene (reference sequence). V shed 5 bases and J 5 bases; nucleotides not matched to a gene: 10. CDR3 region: CASSPPGLVQTGELFF. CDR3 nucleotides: TGTGCCAGCAGCCCACCGGGACTAGTCCAGACCGGGGAGCTGTTTTTT.

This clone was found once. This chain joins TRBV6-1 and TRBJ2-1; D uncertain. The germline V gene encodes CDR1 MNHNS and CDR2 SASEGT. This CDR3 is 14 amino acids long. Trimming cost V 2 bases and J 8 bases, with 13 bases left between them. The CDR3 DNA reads TGTGCCAGCAGTGAATTCTTACAACCGCATGAGCAGTTCTTC. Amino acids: CASSEFLQPHEQFF.

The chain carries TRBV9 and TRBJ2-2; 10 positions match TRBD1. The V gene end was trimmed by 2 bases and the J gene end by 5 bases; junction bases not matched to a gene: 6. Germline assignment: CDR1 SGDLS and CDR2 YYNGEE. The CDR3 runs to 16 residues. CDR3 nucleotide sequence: TGTGCCAGCAGCGTCGGGACAGGGGTATCAACCGGGGAGCTGTTTTTT. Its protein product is CASSVGTGVSTGELFF.

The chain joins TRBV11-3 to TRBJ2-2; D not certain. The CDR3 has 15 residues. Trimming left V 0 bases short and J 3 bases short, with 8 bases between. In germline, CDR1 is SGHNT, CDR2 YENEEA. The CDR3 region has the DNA TGTGCCAGCAGCTTAGACCGTCCTGACACCGGGGAGCTGTTTTTT. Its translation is CASSLDRPDTGELFF. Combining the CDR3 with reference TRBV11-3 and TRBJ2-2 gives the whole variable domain EAGVVQSPRYKIIEKKQPVAFWCNPISGHNTLYWYLQNLGQGPELLIRYENEEAVDDSQLPKDRFSAERLKGVDSTLKIQPAELGDSAVYLCASSLDRPDTGELFFGEGSRLTVL.

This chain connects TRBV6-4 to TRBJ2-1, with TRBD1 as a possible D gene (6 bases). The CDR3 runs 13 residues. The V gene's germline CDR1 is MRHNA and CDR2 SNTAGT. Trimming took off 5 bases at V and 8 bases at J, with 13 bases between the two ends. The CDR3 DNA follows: TGTGCCAGCAGTTCTAGCAGGGGTCATGAGCAGTTCTTC. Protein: CASSSSRGHEQFF.

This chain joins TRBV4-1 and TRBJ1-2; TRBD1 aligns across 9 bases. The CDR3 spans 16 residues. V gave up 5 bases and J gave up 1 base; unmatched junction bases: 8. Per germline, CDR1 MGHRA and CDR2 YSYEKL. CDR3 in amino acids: CASSFRQGEGNYGYTF. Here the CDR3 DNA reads TGCGCCAGCAGCTTTAGACAGGGGGAAGGTAACTATGGCTACACCTTC.

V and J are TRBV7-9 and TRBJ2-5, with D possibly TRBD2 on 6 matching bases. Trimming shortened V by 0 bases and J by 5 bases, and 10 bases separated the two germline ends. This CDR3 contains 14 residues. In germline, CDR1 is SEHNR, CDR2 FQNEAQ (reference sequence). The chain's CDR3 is CASSLAGLRETQYF. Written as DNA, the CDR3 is TGTGCCAGCAGCTTAGCAGGACTAAGGGAGACCCAGTACTTC.

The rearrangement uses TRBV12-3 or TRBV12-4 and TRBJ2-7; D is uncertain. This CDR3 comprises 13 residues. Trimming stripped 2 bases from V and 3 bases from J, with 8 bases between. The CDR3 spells CASSLRYYYEQYF. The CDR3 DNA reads TGTGCCAGCAGTTTACGCTACTACTACGAGCAGTACTTC.

CDR3 loop: CSASPTSGGSSTDTQYF. The CDR3 coding sequence is TGCAGTGCTAGTCCGACTAGCGGGGGATCTAGCACAGATACGCAGTATTTT. The V gene is TRBV20-1, the J gene TRBJ2-3; 12 nucleotides align to TRBD2. This CDR3 comprises 17 residues. From germline, CDR1 is DFQATT and CDR2 SNEGSKA (reference sequence). Unmatched junction bases numbered 7, after V lost 3 bases and J lost 0 bases.

CDR3 nucleotide sequence: TGCGCCAGCAGCGGCCAGGGGGGGAACACTGAAGCTTTCTTT. This translates into CASSGQGGNTEAFF. The V call is TRBV5-1, the J call TRBJ1-1; 7 nucleotides align to TRBD1. V gave up 4 bases and J gave up 1 base; unmatched junction bases: 4. The CDR3 length is 14 residues. Germline V lookup: CDR1 SGHRS, CDR2 YFSETQ.

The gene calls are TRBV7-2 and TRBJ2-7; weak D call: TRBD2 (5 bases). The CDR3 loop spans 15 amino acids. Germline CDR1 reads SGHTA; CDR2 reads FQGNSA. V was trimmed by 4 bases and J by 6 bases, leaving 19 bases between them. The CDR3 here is CASSSTSLVGSEQYF. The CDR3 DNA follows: TGTGCCAGCAGCTCGACCTCACTAGTAGGGAGCGAGCAGTACTTC.

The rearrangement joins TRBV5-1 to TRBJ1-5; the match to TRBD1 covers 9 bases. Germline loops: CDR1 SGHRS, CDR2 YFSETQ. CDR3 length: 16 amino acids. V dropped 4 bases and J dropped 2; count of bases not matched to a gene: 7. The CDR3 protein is CASSRTGQGGNQPQHF. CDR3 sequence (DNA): TGCGCCAGCAGCCGTACGGGACAGGGAGGCAATCAGCCCCAGCATTTT.

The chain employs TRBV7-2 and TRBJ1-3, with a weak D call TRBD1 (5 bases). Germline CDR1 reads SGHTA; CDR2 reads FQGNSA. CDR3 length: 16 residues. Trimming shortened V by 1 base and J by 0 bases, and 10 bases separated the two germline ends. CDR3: CASSLGQSSSGNTIYF. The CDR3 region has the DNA TGTGCCAGCAGCTTAGGACAGTCAAGCTCTGGAAACACCATATATTTT.

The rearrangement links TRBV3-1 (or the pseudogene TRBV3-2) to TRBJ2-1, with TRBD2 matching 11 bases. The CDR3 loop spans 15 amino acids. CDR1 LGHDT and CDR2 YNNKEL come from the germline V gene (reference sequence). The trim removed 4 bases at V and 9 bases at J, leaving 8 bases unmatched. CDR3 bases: TGTGCCAGCAGCCCGATACTAGCGGGAGCAGGTGAGCAGTTCTTC. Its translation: CASSPILAGAGEQFF.

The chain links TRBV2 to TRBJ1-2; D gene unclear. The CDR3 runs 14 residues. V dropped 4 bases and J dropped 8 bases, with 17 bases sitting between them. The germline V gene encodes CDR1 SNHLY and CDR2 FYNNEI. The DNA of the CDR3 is TGTGCCAGCAGTGGACATCACCTCGATCAGGGCTACACCTTC. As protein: CASSGHHLDQGYTF.

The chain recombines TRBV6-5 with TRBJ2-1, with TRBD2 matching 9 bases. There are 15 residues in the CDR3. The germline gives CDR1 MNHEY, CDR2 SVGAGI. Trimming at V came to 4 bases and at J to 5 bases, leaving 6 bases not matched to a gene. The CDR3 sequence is CASSFGSGSDNEQFF. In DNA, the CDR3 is TGTGCCAGCAGTTTTGGTAGCGGGAGTGACAATGAGCAGTTCTTC.

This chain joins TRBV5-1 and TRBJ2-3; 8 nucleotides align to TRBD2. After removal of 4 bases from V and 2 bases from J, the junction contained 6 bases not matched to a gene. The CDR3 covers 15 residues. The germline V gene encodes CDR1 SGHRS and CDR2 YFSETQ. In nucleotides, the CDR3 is TGCGCCAGCAGCCTCAGCGGGGGCACCACAGATACGCAGTATTTT. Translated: CASSLSGGTTDTQYF.

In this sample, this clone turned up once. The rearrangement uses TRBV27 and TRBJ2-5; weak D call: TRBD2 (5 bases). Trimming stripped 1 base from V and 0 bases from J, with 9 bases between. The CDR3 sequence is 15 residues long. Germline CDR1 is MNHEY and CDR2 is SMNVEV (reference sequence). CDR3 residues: CASSLLGGYQETQYF. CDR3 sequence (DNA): TGTGCCAGCAGTTTATTGGGCGGGTACCAAGAGACCCAGTACTTC.

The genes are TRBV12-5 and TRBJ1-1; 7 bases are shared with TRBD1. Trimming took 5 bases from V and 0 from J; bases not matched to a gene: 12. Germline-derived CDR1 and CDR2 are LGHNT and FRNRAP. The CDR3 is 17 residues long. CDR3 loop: CASGSSGQYFMNTEAFF. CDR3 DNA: TGTGCTAGTGGTAGCTCGGGACAGTACTTCATGAACACTGAAGCTTTCTTT. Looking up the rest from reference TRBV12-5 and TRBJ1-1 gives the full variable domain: DARVTQTPRHKVTEMGQEVTMRCQPILGHNTVFWYRQTMMQGLELLAYFRNRAPLDDSGMPKDRFSAEMPDATLATLKIQPSEPRDSAVYFCASGSSGQYFMNTEAFFGQGTRLTVV.

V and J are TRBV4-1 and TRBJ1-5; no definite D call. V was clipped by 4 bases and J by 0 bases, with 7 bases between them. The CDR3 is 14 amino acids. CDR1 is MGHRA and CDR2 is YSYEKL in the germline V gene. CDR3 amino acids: CASSPAGSNQPQHF. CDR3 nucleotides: TGCGCCAGCAGCCCCGCGGGTAGCAATCAGCCCCAGCATTTT.